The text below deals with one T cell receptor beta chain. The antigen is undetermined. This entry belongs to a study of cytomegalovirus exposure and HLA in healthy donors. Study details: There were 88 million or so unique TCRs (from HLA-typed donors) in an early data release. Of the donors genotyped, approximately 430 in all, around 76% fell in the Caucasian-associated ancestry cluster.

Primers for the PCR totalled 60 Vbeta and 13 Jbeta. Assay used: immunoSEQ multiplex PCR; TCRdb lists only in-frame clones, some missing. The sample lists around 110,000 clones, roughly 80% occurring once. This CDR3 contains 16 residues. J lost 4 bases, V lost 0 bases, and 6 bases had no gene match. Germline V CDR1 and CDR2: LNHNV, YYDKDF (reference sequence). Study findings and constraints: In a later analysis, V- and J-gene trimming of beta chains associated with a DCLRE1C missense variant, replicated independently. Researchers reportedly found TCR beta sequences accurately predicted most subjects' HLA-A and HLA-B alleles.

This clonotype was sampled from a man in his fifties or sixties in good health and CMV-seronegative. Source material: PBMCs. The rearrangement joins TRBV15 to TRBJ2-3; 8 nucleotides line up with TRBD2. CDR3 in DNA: TGTGCCACCAGCAGAGATCTAGCGGGTGGGGCAGATACGCAGTATTTT. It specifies CATSRDLAGGADTQYF.